This TCR beta chain comes out of a study of blood T cell repertoires in COVID-19. Study overall: Both acute and convalescent COVID-19 samples were obtained from the United States, Italy and Spain.

This clone was detected a few times. Germline trimming cut 0 bases from V and 6 bases from J; bases unmatched to any gene: 4. Germline-derived CDR1 and CDR2 are LNHDA and SQIVND (reference sequence). The CDR3 contains 16 residues. Measured with immunoSEQ multiplex PCR; TCRdb has only the in-frame clones, and not every one. The data contain about 150,000 clones, 70% to 90% of them seen just once; the ten biggest clones take up approximately 2.4%. The clonotype was recovered from a woman aged 70 to 79 with acute or convalescent COVID-19. The specimen sequenced was peripheral blood. The chain uses TRBV19 and TRBJ1-5; 11 bases are a match to TRBD1. CDR3 in DNA: TGTGCCAGTAGTATAGATCAGGGGACAGGGGGTCAGCCCCAGCATTTT. It encodes CASSIDQGTGGQPQHF. The entire variable domain, with the rest obtained from reference TRBV19 and TRBJ1-5, is as follows: DGGITQSPKYLFRKEGQNVTLSCEQNLNHDAMYWYRQDPGQGLRLIYYSQIVNDFQKGDIAEGYSVSREKKESFPLTVTSAQKNPTAFYLCASSIDQGTGGQPQHFGDGTRLSIL.